This entry is about one TCR beta chain. Its antigen remains unidentified. Unrecorded immune exposures were likely, despite nominal health at sampling. The PCR ran on 60 Vbeta and 13 Jbeta primers. Sequenced by immunoSEQ multiplex PCR; TCRdb stores in-frame clones only, minus some. Of under 200,000 clones detected, around 85% appear once; the ten largest clones hold about 1.5%. This sample is part of a study of cytomegalovirus exposure and HLA in healthy donors. V was cut by 3 bases and J by 6 bases, with 10 bases left in between. CDR3 length: 13 amino acids. Looked up from germline, CDR1 is MNHEY and CDR2 is SVGAGI. Whole-study findings and limits: TCR beta chain V- and J-gene trimming was linked, in a later analysis, to a missense variant in DCLRE1C. Earlier analysis found most TCR beta V segments productive about 87% or about 30% of the time. In a later analysis, compared with equally common non-associated chains, HLA-associated beta chains were more expanded.

The rearrangement uses TRBV6-5 and TRBJ2-3; weak D call: TRBD1 (5 bases). Sequencing was performed on PBMCs. This clonotype originated in a man aged 45-65 years in good health and CMV-seropositive. CDR3 region: CASSYSSGDTQYF. The CDR3 DNA sequence: TGTGCCAGCAGTTATTCCTCAGGGGATACGCAGTATTTT.